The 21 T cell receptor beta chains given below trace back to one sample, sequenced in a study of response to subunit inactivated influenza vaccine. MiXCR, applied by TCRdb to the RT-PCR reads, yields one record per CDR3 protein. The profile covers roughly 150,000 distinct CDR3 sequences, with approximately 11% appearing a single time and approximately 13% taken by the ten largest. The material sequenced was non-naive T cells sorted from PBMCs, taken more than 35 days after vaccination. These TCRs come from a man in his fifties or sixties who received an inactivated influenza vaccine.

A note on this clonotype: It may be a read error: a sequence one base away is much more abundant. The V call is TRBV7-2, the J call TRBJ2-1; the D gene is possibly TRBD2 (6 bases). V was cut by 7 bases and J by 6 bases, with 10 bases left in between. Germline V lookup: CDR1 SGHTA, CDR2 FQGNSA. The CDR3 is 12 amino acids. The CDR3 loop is CASMWGGNEQFF. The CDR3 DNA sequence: TGTGCCAGCATGTGGGGAGGCAATGAGCAGTTCTTC.

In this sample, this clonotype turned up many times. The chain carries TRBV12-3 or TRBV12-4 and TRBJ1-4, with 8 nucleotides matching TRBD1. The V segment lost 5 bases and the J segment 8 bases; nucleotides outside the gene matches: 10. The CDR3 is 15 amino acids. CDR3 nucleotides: TGTGCCAGCAGTCCGGCAACAGGGGGGATAGAAAAACTGTTTTTT. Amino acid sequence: CASSPATGGIEKLFF.

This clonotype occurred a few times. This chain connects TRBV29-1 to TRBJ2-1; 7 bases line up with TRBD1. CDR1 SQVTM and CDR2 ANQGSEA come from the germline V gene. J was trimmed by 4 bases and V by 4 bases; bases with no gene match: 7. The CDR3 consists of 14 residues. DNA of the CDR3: TGCAGCGTTGTTCGGGACAGAAAGTACAATGAGCAGTTCTTC. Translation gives CSVVRDRKYNEQFF.

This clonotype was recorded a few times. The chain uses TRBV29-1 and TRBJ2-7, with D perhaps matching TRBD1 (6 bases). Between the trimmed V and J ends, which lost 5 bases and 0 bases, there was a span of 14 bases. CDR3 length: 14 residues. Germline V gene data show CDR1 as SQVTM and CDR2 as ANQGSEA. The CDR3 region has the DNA TGCAGCGTTTCTCTGGGACACCTCTCCTACGAGCAGTACTTC. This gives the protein CSVSLGHLSYEQYF.

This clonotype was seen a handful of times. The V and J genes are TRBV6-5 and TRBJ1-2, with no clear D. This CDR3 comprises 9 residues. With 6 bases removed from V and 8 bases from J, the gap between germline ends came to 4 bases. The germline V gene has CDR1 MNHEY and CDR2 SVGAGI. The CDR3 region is CASREGYTF. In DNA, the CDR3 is TGTGCCAGCAGGGAAGGCTACACCTTC.

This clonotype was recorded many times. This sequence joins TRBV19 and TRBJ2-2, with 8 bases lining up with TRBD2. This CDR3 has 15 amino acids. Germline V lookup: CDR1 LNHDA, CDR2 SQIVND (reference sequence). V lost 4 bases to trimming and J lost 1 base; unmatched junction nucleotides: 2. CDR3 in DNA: TGTGCCAGTAGTAAACTAGCGGTGAACACCGGGGAGCTGTTTTTT. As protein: CASSKLAVNTGELFF. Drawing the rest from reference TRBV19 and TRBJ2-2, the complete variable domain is DGGITQSPKYLFRKEGQNVTLSCEQNLNHDAMYWYRQDPGQGLRLIYYSQIVNDFQKGDIAEGYSVSREKKESFPLTVTSAQKNPTAFYLCASSKLAVNTGELFFGEGSRLTVL.

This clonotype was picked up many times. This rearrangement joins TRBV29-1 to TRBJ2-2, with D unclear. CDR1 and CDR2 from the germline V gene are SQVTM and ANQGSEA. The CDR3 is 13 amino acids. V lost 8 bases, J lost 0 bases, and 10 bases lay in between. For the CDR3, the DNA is TGCAGCTTCAGCGAATCGAACACCGGGGAGCTGTTTTTT. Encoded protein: CSFSESNTGELFF.

The CDR3, as DNA: TGTGCCTGGAGTGTAGCAGGGCCGCGGGGGCAGTACTTC. It specifies CAWSVAGPRGQYF. The chain recombines TRBV30 with TRBJ2-7, with a tentative D call TRBD2 (6 bases). CDR1 is GTSNPN, CDR2 SVGIG, per germline (reference sequence). V shed 0 bases and J shed 9 bases, with 15 bases lying between them. CDR3 length: 13 residues.

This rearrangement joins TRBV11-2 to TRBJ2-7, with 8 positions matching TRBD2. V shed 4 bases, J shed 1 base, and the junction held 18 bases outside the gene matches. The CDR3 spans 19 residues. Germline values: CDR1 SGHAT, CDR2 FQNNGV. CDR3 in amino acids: CASSSGAGLRGGGSYEQYF. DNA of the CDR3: TGTGCCAGCAGCTCAGGGGCAGGGCTACGGGGCGGGGGGTCCTACGAGCAGTACTTC.

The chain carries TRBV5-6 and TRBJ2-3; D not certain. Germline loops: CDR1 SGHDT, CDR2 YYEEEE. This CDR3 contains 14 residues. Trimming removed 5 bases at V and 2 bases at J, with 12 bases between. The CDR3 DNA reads TGTGCCAGCAGAACCTGGGCGAACACAGATACGCAGTATTTT. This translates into CASRTWANTDTQYF.

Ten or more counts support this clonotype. The CDR3 is CASSCTTSGRAGRTYEQYF. The CDR3 DNA sequence: TGTGCCAGCAGTTGCACGACTAGCGGGAGGGCCGGTCGGACCTACGAGCAGTACTTC. The chain couples TRBV6-7 to TRBJ2-7; 14 bases align to TRBD2. TRBV6-7 is an open reading frame whose function is uncertain. The CDR3 has 19 residues. V was clipped by 4 bases and J by 2 bases; unmatched bases: 13.

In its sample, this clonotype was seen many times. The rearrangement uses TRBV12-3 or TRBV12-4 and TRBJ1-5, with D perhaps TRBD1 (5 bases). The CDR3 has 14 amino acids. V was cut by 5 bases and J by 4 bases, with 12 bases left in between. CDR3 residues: CASSVQGPNQPQHF. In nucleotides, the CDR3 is TGTGCCAGCAGTGTTCAGGGTCCGAATCAGCCCCAGCATTTT.

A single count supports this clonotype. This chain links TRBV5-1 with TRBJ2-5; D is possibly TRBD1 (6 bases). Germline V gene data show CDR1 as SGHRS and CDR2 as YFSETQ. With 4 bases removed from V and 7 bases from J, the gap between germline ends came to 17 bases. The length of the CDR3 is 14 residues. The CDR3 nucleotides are TGCGCCAGCAGCACAGGGACCACAGAGGGGACCCAGTACTTC. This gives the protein CASSTGTTEGTQYF.

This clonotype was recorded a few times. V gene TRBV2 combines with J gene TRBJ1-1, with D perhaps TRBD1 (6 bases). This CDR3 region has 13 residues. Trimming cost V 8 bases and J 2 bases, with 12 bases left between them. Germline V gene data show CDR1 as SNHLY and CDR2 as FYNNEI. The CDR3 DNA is TGTGCCAGCTATTTCAGGGGTAACACTGAAGCTTTCTTT. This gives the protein CASYFRGNTEAFF. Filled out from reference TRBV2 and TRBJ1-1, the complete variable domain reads EPEVTQTPSHQVTQMGQEVILRCVPISNHLYFYWYRQILGQKVEFLVSFYNNEISEKSEIFDDQFSVERPDGSNFTLKIRSTKLEDSAMYFCASYFRGNTEAFFGQGTRLTVV.

CDR3 in DNA: TGCAGTGCTAGAGATCGGGGGCGGGGGCAAGAGACCCAGTACTTC. Translation gives CSARDRGRGQETQYF. The V call is TRBV20-1, the J call TRBJ2-5; D may be TRBD2 (7 bases). Germline CDR1 and CDR2: DFQATT and SNEGSKA (reference sequence). V was cut by 0 bases and J by 2 bases, with 13 bases left in between. The CDR3 has 15 residues.

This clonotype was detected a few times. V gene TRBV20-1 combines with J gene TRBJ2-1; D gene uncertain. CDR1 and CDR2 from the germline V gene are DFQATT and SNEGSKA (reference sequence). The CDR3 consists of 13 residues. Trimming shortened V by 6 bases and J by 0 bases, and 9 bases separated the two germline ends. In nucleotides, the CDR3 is TGCAGTGCCATTAAAGACTCCTACAATGAGCAGTTCTTC. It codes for CSAIKDSYNEQFF.

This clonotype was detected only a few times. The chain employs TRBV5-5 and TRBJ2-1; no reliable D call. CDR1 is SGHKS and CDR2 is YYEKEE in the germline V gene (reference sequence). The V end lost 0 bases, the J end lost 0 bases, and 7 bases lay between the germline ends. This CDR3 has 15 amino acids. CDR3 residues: CASSLDPNSYNEQFF. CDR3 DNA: TGTGCCAGCAGCTTGGATCCCAACTCCTACAATGAGCAGTTCTTC.

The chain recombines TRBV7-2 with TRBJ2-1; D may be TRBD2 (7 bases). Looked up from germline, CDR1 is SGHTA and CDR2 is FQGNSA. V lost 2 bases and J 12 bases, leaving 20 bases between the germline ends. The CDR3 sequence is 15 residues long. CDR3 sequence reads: CASSLNPGARGLQFF. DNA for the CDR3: TGTGCCAGCAGCTTAAATCCTGGAGCGCGGGGGCTGCAGTTCTTC.

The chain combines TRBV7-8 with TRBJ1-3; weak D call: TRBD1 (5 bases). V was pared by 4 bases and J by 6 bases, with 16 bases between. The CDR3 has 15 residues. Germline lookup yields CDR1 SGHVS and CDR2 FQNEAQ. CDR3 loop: CASSSLGGRTNTIYF. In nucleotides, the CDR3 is TGTGCCAGCAGCTCCTTGGGGGGGAGGACAAACACCATATATTTT.

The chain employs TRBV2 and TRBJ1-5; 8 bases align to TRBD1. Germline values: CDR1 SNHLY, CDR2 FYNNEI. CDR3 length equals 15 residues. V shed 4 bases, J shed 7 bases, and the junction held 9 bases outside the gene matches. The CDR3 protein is CASSVDRALGQPQHF. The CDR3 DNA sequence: TGTGCCAGCAGTGTGGACAGGGCCCTTGGGCAGCCCCAGCATTTT.

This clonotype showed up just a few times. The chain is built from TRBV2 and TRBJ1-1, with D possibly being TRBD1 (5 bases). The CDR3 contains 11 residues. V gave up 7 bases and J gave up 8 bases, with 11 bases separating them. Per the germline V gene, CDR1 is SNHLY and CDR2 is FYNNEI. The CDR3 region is CASTQGGEAFF. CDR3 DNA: TGTGCCAGCACGCAGGGTGGGGAAGCTTTCTTT.